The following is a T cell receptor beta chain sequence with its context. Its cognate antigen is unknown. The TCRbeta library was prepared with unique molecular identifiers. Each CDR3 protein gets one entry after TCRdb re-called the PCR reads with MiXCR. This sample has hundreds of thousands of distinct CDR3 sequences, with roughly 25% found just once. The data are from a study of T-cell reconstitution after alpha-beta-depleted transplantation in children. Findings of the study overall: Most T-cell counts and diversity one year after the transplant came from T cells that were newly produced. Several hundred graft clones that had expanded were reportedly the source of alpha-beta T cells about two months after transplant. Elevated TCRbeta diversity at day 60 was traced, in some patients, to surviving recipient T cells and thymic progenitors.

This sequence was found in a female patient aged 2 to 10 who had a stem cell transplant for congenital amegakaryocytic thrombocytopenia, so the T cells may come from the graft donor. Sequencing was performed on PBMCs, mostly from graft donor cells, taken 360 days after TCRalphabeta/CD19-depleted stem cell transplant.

The CDR3 here is CASSWTGIGDTQYF. CDR3 coding DNA: TGTGCCAGCAGTTGGACAGGGATTGGAGATACGCAGTATTTT. The chain is built from TRBV6-5 and TRBJ2-3, with 8 bases identical to TRBD1. CDR3 length: 14 amino acids. V trimming: 4 bases; J trimming: 5 bases; junction bases outside the gene matches: 5. Germline lookup yields CDR1 MNHEY and CDR2 SVGAGI.